This T cell receptor beta chain stems from a study of blood T cell repertoires in COVID-19. Looking at the study overall: The samples span acute and convalescent COVID-19 from the United States, Italy and Spain.

Per germline, CDR1 SGHAT and CDR2 FQNNGV. CDR3 size: 14 residues. V lost 6 bases to trimming and J lost 3 bases, with 11 bases between them. This clone was seen only once. Profiled with immunoSEQ multiplex PCR; TCRdb holds only in-frame clones, not every one. The data hold roughly 65,000 clones, with 70% to 90% observed a single time. This chain uses TRBV11-2 with TRBJ1-4, with D perhaps matching TRBD1 (5 bases). The source is a man aged 50-60 years with acute or convalescent COVID-19. The sample taken for sequencing was peripheral blood. The DNA of the CDR3 is TGTGCCAGCAGAACCCCAGGGTCTAATGAAAAACTGTTTTTT. Translating gives CASRTPGSNEKLFF. Using reference TRBV11-2 and TRBJ1-4 for the parts outside the CDR3, the full variable domain is EAGVAQSPRYKIIEKRQSVAFWCNPISGHATLYWYQQILGQGPKLLIQFQNNGVVDDSQLPKDRFSAERLKGVDSTLKIQPAKLEDSAVYLCASRTPGSNEKLFFGSGTQLSVL.